This T cell receptor beta chain was captured in a study of response to subunit inactivated influenza vaccine. From the RT-PCR reads, TCRdb called clonotypes with MiXCR, one entry per CDR3 protein. The repertoire includes about 780,000 distinct CDR3 sequences, around 20% of them detected once, and roughly a tenth sits in the top ten. The CDR3 has 14 amino acids. CDR1 is SEHNR and CDR2 is FQNEAQ in the germline V gene (reference sequence). The V end was cut by 3 bases, the J end by 1 base, with 8 bases between. Findings and caveats of the study: It was the authors' suggestion that each seasonal influenza vaccination recruits few new T cells.

As for this clonotype: The antigen is unknown.

The material sequenced was PBMCs from blood, taken less than 6 days after vaccination. This receptor was taken from a man aged 50-59 years who received an inactivated influenza vaccine. V gene TRBV7-9 combines with J gene TRBJ2-3; D is uncertain. Written as DNA, the CDR3 is TGTGCCAGCAGCTTTAAGGGTGGCACAGATACGCAGTATTTT. The encoded protein is CASSFKGGTDTQYF.